The present T cell receptor (beta chain) was sequenced within a study of blood T cell repertoires in COVID-19 (dated by TCRdb to about 2020). At the level of the whole study: Collaborator samples came from the United States, Italy and Spain and covered acute and convalescent phases of COVID-19. Deeply sampled blood TCRbeta repertoires from subjects exposed to, actively infected with, or recovered from COVID-19 were included in the dataset. The repertoires were released in a freely available public database intended as a resource for research on the immune response to SARS-CoV-2. The prospective study material was composed of cDNA or gDNA derived from T cells, B-cell-depleted T cells, or PBMCs. The sample metadata nearly always contained a de-identified subject ID, COVID-19 status, age in years and sex. Where available, HLA class I and class II types were obtained from metadata supplied by the sample provider rather than from assay-based typing. The samples were drawn from the first 160 participants of the ongoing ImmuneRACE study and from more than 1,000 subjects provided by 6 global collaborators. General study outcomes and caveats: The amount of clinical and demographic metadata varied by source and participant and was provided uncurated.

TCRbeta CDR3 regions were amplified from genomic DNA using the immunoSEQ Assay, a bias-controlled multiplex PCR. The original methods were these. Within the assay, amplification of reference gene primers was used to estimate how many nucleated cells each sample contained. To quantify the absolute abundance of each unique TCRbeta CDR3 rearrangement, sequence reads were collapsed and filtered. For each sample, productive Simpson clonality was calculated as the square root of Simpson's diversity index across productive rearrangements. TCRdb provides this immuneACCESS table in a form limited to in-frame rearrangements. Some clones are lacking; in checked studies, under half of them reflect an unresolved V gene, and why the rest are absent is not known. The V and J calls and clone size were taken over from that table, and D and trimming were inferred from the DNA. This sample holds 89,000 or so clones; roughly 96% were observed only once. The biggest ten clones account for roughly 4.7% of the sample.

CDR1 MNHNS and CDR2 SASEGT are derived from the germline V gene. The junction carries 4 bases between V and J, which are trimmed by 3 bases and 4 bases respectively. Reading from cysteine to phenylalanine, the CDR3 counts 11 amino acids. Of all the DNA, just the CDR3 is kept, 33 bases in frame from base 1. Collaborating institutions collected whole blood in K2EDTA tubes following their own protocols. For TCRbeta analysis, collaborator samples were shipped as frozen whole blood, as isolated PBMCs, or as DNA extracted from either sample type. With regard to this clone: Its antigen remains unidentified. No much larger clonotype is one base removed from it; base qualities were not supplied.

The clonotype originates from a human donor with active COVID-19. The donor label of this sample is uncertain. Sample: peripheral blood. The chain is made from TRBV6-1 and TRBJ2-7; the D gene is not confidently resolved. In nucleotide form, the sequence is TGTGCCAGCAGTGACCTTTACGAGCAGTACTTC. It translates as CASSDLYEQYF.